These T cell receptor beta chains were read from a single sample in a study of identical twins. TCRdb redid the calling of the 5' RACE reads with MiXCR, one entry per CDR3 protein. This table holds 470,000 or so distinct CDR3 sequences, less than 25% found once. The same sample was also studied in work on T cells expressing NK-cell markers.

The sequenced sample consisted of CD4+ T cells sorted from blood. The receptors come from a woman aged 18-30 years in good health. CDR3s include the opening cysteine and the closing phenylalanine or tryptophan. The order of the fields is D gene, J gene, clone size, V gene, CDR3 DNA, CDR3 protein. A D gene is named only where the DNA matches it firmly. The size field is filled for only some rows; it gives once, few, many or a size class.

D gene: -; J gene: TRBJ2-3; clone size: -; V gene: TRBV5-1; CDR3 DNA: TGCGCCAGCAGCGTGGCCCACCTCACAGATACGCAGTATTTT; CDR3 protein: CASSVAHLTDTQYF
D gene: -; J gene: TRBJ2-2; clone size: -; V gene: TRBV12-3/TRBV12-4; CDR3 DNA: TGTGCCAGCAGGCCCTTGAACACCGGGGAGCTGTTTTTT; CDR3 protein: CASRPLNTGELFF
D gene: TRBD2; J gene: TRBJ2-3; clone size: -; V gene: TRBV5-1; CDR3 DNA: TGCGCCAGCAGCCCTAATATACTAGCGGGGGGCACAGATACGCAGTATTTT; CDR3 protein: CASSPNILAGGTDTQYF
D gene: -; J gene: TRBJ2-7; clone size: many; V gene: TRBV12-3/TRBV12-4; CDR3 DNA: TGTGCCAGCAGAACCGGGCTAGCCGGCTACGAGCAGTACTTC; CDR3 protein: CASRTGLAGYEQYF
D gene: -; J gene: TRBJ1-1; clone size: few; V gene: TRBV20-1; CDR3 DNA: TGCAGTGCTAGAAGGGGAGGAGGCACTGAAGCTTTCTTT; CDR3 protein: CSARRGGGTEAFF
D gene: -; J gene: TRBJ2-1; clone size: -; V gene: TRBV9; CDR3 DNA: TGTGCCAGCAGCGTAGATGCGGGCTCCTACAATGAGCAGTTCTTC; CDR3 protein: CASSVDAGSYNEQFF
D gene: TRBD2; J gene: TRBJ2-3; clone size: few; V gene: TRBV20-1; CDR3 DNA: TGCAGTGCTAGACGTTCCGGGACTAGCGGGAGGGCCATGTATACGCAGTATTTT; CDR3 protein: CSARRSGTSGRAMYTQYF
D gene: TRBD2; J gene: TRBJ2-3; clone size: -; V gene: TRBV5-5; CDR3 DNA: TGTGCCAGCAGCTTGGCACTAGCGGGGGCTGCGACAGATACGCAGTATTTT; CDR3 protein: CASSLALAGAATDTQYF
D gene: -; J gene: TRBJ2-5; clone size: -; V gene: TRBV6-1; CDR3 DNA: TGTGCCAGCAGCCGCAACCGGGCCTCTACCCAGTACTTC; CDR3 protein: CASSRNRASTQYF
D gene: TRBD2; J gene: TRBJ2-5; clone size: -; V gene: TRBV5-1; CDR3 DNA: TGCGCCAGCAGCTTGGCCCGAGCGGGAGGCCTCCAAGAGACCCAGTACTTC; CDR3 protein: CASSLARAGGLQETQYF
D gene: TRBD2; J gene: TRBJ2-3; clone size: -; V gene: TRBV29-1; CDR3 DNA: TGCAGCGTCGAGGGGAGCGGGGGGGTGGTAGATACGCAGTATTTT; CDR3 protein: CSVEGSGGVVDTQYF
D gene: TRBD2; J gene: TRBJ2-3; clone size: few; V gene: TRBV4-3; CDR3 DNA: TGCGCCAGCAGCCAAGGGACTAGCGGGAGGAATACAGATACGCAGTATTTT; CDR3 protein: CASSQGTSGRNTDTQYF
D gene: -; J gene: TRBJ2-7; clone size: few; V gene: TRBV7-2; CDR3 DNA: TGTGCCAGCAGCTTAAGTCATGAGTCCGAGCAGTACTTC; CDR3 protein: CASSLSHESEQYF
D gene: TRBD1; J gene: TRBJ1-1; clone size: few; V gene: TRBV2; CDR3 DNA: TGTGCCAGCAGAGTAGACAGGGAGACTGAAGCTTTCTTT; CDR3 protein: CASRVDRETEAFF
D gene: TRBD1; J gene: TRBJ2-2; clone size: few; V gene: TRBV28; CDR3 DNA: TGTGCCATAAGACAGGGGGCAGCCGGGGAGCTGTTTTTT; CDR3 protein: CAIRQGAAGELFF
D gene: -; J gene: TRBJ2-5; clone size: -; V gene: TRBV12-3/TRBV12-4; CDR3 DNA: TGTGCCAGCAGTTTGAGGTACAGGGAGGAGACCCAGTACTTC; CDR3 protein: CASSLRYREETQYF
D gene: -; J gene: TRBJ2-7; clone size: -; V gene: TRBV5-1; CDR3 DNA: TGCGCCAGCAGCCCGACCCAACTCGACGGAACCTACGAGCAGTACTTC; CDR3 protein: CASSPTQLDGTYEQYF
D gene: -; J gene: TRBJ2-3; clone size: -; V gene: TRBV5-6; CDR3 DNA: TGTGCCAGCAGCCGGGTCCTCTCCACAGATACGCAGTATTTT; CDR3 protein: CASSRVLSTDTQYF
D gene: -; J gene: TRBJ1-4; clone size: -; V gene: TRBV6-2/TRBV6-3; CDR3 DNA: TGTGCCAGCAGTTACCGAACGGGGACACCCCAAGGGGAAAAACTGTTTTTT; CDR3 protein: CASSYRTGTPQGEKLFF
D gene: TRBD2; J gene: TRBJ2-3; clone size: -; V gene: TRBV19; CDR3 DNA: TGTGCCACCGGTAGCGGGTCTAGCACAGATACGCAGTATTTT; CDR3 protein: CATGSGSSTDTQYF
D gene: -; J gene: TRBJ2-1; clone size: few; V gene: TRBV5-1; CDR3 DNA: TGCGCCAGCAGCTTGGAACAGAACTCCTACAATGAGCAGTTCTTC; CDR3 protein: CASSLEQNSYNEQFF
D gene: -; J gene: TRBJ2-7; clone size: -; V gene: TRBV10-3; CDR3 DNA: TGTGCCACCTTTGACCGGGACTTGCAATACGAGCAGTACTTC; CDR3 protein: CATFDRDLQYEQYF
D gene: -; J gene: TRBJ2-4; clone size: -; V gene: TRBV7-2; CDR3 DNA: TGTGCCAGCAGCTTAAGATGGGTCGCCGACCTACAGTACTTC; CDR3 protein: CASSLRWVADLQYF
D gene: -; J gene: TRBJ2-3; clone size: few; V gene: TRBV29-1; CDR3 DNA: TGCAGCGAAGGACACGCGGATACGCAGTATTTT; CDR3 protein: CSEGHADTQYF
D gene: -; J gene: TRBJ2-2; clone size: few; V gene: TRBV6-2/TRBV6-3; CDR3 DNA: TGTGCCAGCAGTTACTCAATAGGGGAAGTCACCGGGGAGCTGTTTTTT; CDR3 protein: CASSYSIGEVTGELFF
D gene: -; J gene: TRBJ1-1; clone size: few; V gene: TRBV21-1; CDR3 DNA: TGTGCCAGCAGCAAAGGAAAAGTGACCTCAAACACTGAAGCTTTCTTT; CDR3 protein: CASSKGKVTSNTEAFF
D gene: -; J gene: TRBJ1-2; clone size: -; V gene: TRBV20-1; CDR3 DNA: TGCAGTGCTAGGGCCTCGGAGGGCTACACCTTC; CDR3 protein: CSARASEGYTF
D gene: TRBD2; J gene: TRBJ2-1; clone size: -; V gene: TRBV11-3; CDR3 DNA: TGTGCCAGCAGCTTTTACGCGGGAGTCGGGGGCAATGAGCAGTTCTTC; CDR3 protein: CASSFYAGVGGNEQFF
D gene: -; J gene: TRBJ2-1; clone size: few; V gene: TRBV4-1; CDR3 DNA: TGCGCCAGCAGCCCCCAACTAGCCGTAAGAGGTACGATCTCCTACAATGAGCAGTTCTTC; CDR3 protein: CASSPQLAVRGTISYNEQFF
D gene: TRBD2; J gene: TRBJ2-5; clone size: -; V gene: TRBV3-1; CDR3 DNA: TGTGCCAGCAGCCAAACGACGGGGGGGTCCCAAGAGACCCAGTACTTC; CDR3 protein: CASSQTTGGSQETQYF
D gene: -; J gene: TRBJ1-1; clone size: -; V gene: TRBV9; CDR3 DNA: TGTGCCAGCAGCACCGTACAGCACACTGAAGCTTTCTTT; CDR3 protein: CASSTVQHTEAFF
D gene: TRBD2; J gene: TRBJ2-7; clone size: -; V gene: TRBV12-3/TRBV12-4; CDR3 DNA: TGTGCCAGCAATCTAGCGGGAGGATTAGAGCAGTACTTC; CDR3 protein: CASNLAGGLEQYF
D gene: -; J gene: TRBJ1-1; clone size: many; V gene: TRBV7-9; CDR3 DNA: TGCGCCAGCAGCTTGACCGGTGAAGCTTTCTTT; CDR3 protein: CASSLTGEAFF
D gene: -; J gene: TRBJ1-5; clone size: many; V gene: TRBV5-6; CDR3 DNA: TGTGCCAGCAGCTTTAATAGCAATCAGCCCCAGCATTTT; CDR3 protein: CASSFNSNQPQHF
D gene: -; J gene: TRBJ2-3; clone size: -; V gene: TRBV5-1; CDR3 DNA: TGCGCCAGCAGCTTGAACACGCCAGATACGCAGTATTTT; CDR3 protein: CASSLNTPDTQYF